This TCR beta chain came from a study of technical replicates of blood from a handful of donors. The protocol was immunoSEQ multiplex PCR, while the TCRdb copy is restricted to in-frame clones and leaves out a portion. Among 80,000 to 95,000 clones, 90% to 95% were seen once, and the ten largest hold 0.26%. CDR3 length: 13 amino acids. V lost 4 bases, J lost 6 bases, and 12 bases lay in between. Germline V gene sequence: CDR1 ENHRY, CDR2 SYGVKD. The chain joins TRBV10-3 to TRBJ1-2; D is uncertain. Sequencing was performed on T cells isolated from PBMCs. The sequence was collected from a human donor in good health. The CDR3 nucleotides read TGTGCCATCAGTGGGAACGGGGAGGATGGCTACACCTTC. It yields the protein CAISGNGEDGYTF.